The 7 T cell receptor beta chains below come from one sample, sequenced in a study of T-cell reconstitution after alpha-beta-depleted transplantation in children. Preparing the TCRbeta library involved the use of unique molecular identifiers. TCRdb re-derived calls from the PCR reads in MiXCR, one entry per CDR3 protein. This table holds 75,000 to 90,000 distinct CDR3 sequences, roughly 15% found once. The specimen comprised PBMCs, mostly from graft donor cells, sampled 180 days after TCRalphabeta/CD19-depleted stem cell transplant. These receptors originate from a male patient aged 2-9 years who had a stem cell transplant for acute lymphoblastic leukemia, so the T cells may come from the graft donor.

The chain combines TRBV5-1 with TRBJ1-4; unclear D gene. Trimming took 0 bases from V and 12 from J, leaving 9 bases between them. Germline CDR1 is SGHRS and CDR2 is YFSETQ. This CDR3 comprises 12 residues. Written as DNA, the CDR3 is TGCGCCAGCAGCTTGGACCGGGGAGAACTGTTTTTT. Amino acids: CASSLDRGELFF.

The sample holds a few counts of this clonotype. The genes are TRBV10-3 and TRBJ2-2, with 8 bases lining up with TRBD1. CDR1 ENHRY and CDR2 SYGVKD come from the germline V gene. The V and J ends lost 7 bases and 5 bases, in that order; junction bases with no gene match: 18. The CDR3 runs 18 residues. As DNA, the CDR3 is TGTGCCATCACCATGATCCCCCTTCAGGGGGCGAGGACCGGGGAGCTGTTTTTT. Encoded protein: CAITMIPLQGARTGELFF.

The chain recombines TRBV6-5 with TRBJ2-1, with 11 bases aligning to TRBD2. CDR3 length: 16 residues. Germline values: CDR1 MNHEY, CDR2 SVGAGI. With 6 bases clipped from V and 3 bases from J, the junction kept 7 bases outside the gene matches. The CDR3 bases are TGTGCCAGCAGCTGGGGGACTAGCGGACACTACAATGAGCAGTTCTTC. Translation: CASSWGTSGHYNEQFF.

This clonotype occurred a few times. This chain links TRBV20-1 with TRBJ1-1; D remains ambiguous. V lost 5 bases and J 0 bases, leaving 7 bases between the germline ends. This CDR3 has 12 amino acids. Germline V CDR1 and CDR2: DFQATT, SNEGSKA (reference sequence). As DNA, the CDR3 is TGCAGTGCTGGAACAGTGAACACTGAAGCTTTCTTT. As protein: CSAGTVNTEAFF.

The chain links TRBV20-1 to TRBJ1-4; a weak D match, TRBD1 (5 bases). This CDR3 spans 15 amino acids. The germline V gene encodes CDR1 DFQATT and CDR2 SNEGSKA (reference sequence). The ends were cut back, 1 base at V and 7 bases at J, with 16 bases in the middle. The CDR3 sequence is CSARGRGELVEKLFF. CDR3 nucleotide sequence: TGCAGTGCTAGAGGGAGGGGCGAGCTAGTTGAAAAACTGTTTTTT.

This clonotype has a handful of counts. The chain combines TRBV7-2 with TRBJ2-1, with 12 bases that match TRBD1. Germline V CDR1 and CDR2: SGHTA, FQGNSA. The CDR3 has 14 amino acids. V was clipped by 5 bases and J by 6 bases; unmatched bases: 2. In nucleotides, the CDR3 is TGTGCCAGCAGCCGGGACAGGGGGCGCAATGAGCAGTTCTTC. Protein sequence: CASSRDRGRNEQFF.

This clonotype was recorded a few times. The V and J genes are TRBV2 and TRBJ2-1; tentatively, D is TRBD2 (7 bases). Trimming took off 6 bases at V and 0 bases at J, with 12 bases between the two ends. The germline gives CDR1 SNHLY, CDR2 FYNNEI. This CDR3 is built from 15 residues. The CDR3 reads CASRGGDNSYNEQFF. The CDR3 DNA follows: TGTGCCAGCAGGGGGGGGGACAACTCCTACAATGAGCAGTTCTTC.